This TCR beta chain was identified during a study of T cell repertoires in cytomegalovirus infection. Study-wide background: Public TCR beta signatures marked donors with CMV infection and the matching HLA. Study-wide results and caveats: There were carriers of CMV plus the relevant HLA, and cumulative public TCR beta family frequency identified them. There were HLA-C-restricted CMV-specific TCR beta clonotypes dominating the ex vivo response.

The CDR3 extends over 18 amino acids. Germline CDR1 reads MGHRA; CDR2 reads YSYEKL. Trimming at V came to 5 bases and at J to 0 bases, leaving 12 bases not matched to a gene. This clonotype has a handful of counts. Its specificity is unknown. TCRdb reanalysed the reads using MiXCR and keeps one entry per CDR3 protein. Of approximately 500,000 distinct CDR3 sequences listed, 16% are singletons. The receptor was isolated from a human donor in good health (CMV status not recorded). Some clones in this sample may be carry-over from other donors' samples. The gene calls are TRBV4-1 and TRBJ2-1; the match to TRBD2 covers 8 bases. The sequenced sample consisted of CD8+ T cells from PBMCs. The CDR3 reads CASSTRASGQSSYNEQFF. Here the CDR3 DNA reads TGCGCCAGCAGCACACGCGCTAGCGGGCAGAGCTCCTACAATGAGCAGTTCTTC.